A single sample gave rise to the 23 T cell receptor beta chains below, sequenced in a study of CD8 T cells in ankylosing spondylitis. Broader study findings: Ankylosing spondylitis blood appeared to carry a characteristic TCR beta motif of roughly 8 highly homologous variants.

From the 5' RACE reads, TCRdb called clonotypes with MiXCR, one entry per CDR3 protein. The sample gives about 540,000 distinct CDR3 sequences, roughly 13% of which show up once; nearly 7% is in the top ten. For these TCRs, the target antigens are not known. Sample: blood, either unsorted or a sorted T cell fraction (not recorded which). All receptors come from a male donor with ankylosing spondylitis.

The rearrangement uses TRBV7-6 and TRBJ2-1; TRBD2 is a possible D gene (5 bases). Germline V gives CDR1 SGHVS, CDR2 FNYEAQ. V was shortened by 2 bases and J by 8 bases, with 10 bases between the two germline ends. The CDR3 length is 13 residues. CDR3 sequence (DNA): TGTGCCAGCAGCTTAAGGGCCGGGGATGAGCAGTTCTTC. It specifies CASSLRAGDEQFF.

This clonotype came up a few times. This chain links TRBV10-3 with TRBJ1-1, with D unclear. The CDR3 is 12 residues long. V lost 4 bases and J lost 5, with 8 bases in between. CDR1 is ENHRY, CDR2 SYGVKD, per germline. The CDR3 is CAISAAGTEAFF. For the CDR3, the DNA is TGTGCCATCAGTGCGGCGGGGACTGAAGCTTTCTTT.

This clonotype was picked up a small number of times. The chain joins TRBV10-2 to TRBJ1-2; D is perhaps TRBD1 (6 bases). Trimming stripped 5 bases from V and 4 bases from J, with 14 bases between. The CDR3 length is 14 residues. Germline loops: CDR1 WSHSY, CDR2 SAAADI. The DNA of the CDR3 is TGCGCCAGCAGTCGTGCCCCGGACAGCTATGGCTACACCTTC. Protein product: CASSRAPDSYGYTF.

The V call is TRBV7-2, the J call TRBJ2-7; D is possibly TRBD1 (6 bases). The CDR3 has 15 amino acids. From germline, CDR1 is SGHTA and CDR2 FQGNSA. Deletions cut 1 base from V and 4 bases from J, with 14 bases between. The CDR3 is CASSLGSRGSYEQYF. The CDR3 DNA follows: TGTGCCAGCAGCTTAGGCTCTAGGGGGAGTTACGAGCAGTACTTC.

This clonotype was detected a few times. The chain recombines TRBV20-1 with TRBJ2-1; 10 nucleotides match TRBD1. This CDR3 is 17 amino acids long. The junction had 6 bases not matched to a gene; V was cut back by 0 bases and J by 1 base. Germline V lookup: CDR1 DFQATT, CDR2 SNEGSKA (reference sequence). CDR3 nucleotide sequence: TGCAGTGCTAGAGATTTTCGGGACAGGGGTTCCTACAATGAGCAGTTCTTC. This codes for CSARDFRDRGSYNEQFF.

This clonotype has only a few counts. The gene calls are TRBV29-1 and TRBJ2-3, with D tentatively TRBD1 (6 bases). CDR1 and CDR2 (germline): SQVTM, ANQGSEA. V was trimmed by 5 bases and J by 2 bases, leaving 11 bases between them. The CDR3 spans 13 residues. The CDR3 reads CSVRTVYTDTQYF. The CDR3 DNA reads TGCAGCGTTCGGACAGTATACACAGATACGCAGTATTTT.

V gene TRBV6-5 combines with J gene TRBJ2-7, with a weak D call TRBD1 (5 bases). Trimming removed 2 bases at V and 4 bases at J, with 12 bases between. This CDR3 is built from 14 residues. The germline V gene encodes CDR1 MNHEY and CDR2 SVGAGI. The DNA for the CDR3 is TGTGCCAGCAGTTACGGGGCTCCCGGGTACGAGCAGTACTTC. Translated, it gives CASSYGAPGYEQYF.

This clonotype showed up just a few times. V usage is TRBV11-2 and J usage is TRBJ2-5; D not resolved. CDR3 size: 12 residues. With 3 bases removed from V and 4 bases from J, the gap between germline ends came to 6 bases. CDR1 is SGHAT, CDR2 FQNNGV, per germline. Here the CDR3 reads CASSFPGETQYF. As DNA, the CDR3 is TGTGCCAGCAGCTTCCCGGGAGAGACCCAGTACTTC.

The rearrangement uses TRBV12-3 or TRBV12-4 and TRBJ1-5, with no clear D. This CDR3 has 17 amino acids. The V gene lost 1 base and the J gene lost 11 bases, with 24 bases spanning the gap. CDR3 nucleotide sequence: TGTGCCAGCAGTTTAGTTGGTACGGCCGCCCGAGTTCAAGCCCAGCATTTT. Protein: CASSLVGTAARVQAQHF.

The chain couples TRBV4-1 to TRBJ2-1; 11 positions match TRBD2. Germline lookup yields CDR1 MGHRA and CDR2 YSYEKL. The CDR3 runs 16 residues. J gave up 5 bases and V 0 bases, and 3 bases lay outside the gene matches. CDR3 nucleotides: TGCGCCAGCAGCCAAGATCCTAGCGGGAGGCACAATGAGCAGTTCTTC. Its translation: CASSQDPSGRHNEQFF.

The gene calls are TRBV5-1 and TRBJ2-4, with 8 bases matching TRBD1. Germline-derived CDR1 and CDR2 are SGHRS and YFSETQ. The CDR3 has 16 amino acids. The V and J ends lost 0 bases and 6 bases, in that order; junction bases with no gene match: 8. The CDR3 sequence: CASSLGQGAVGNIQYF. Written as DNA, the CDR3 is TGCGCCAGCAGCTTGGGTCAGGGGGCGGTAGGAAACATTCAGTACTTC.

CDR3 DNA sequence: TGTGCCAGCAGTGAATTTCCGAACACCGGGGAGCTGTTTTTT. It yields the protein CASSEFPNTGELFF. The V and J genes are TRBV2 and TRBJ2-2, with no clear D. V was shortened by 2 bases and J by 0 bases, with 4 bases between the two germline ends. Germline CDR1 and CDR2: SNHLY and FYNNEI. The length of the CDR3 is 14 residues.

The rearrangement joins TRBV18 to TRBJ2-5; no definite D call. This CDR3 is 13 amino acids long. The germline gives CDR1 KGHSH, CDR2 LQKENI. V shed 1 base and J shed 3 bases, with 6 bases lying between them. The DNA for the CDR3 is TGTGCCAGCTCACCACTCCTGGAAGAGACCCAGTACTTC. It translates to CASSPLLEETQYF.

This clonotype has more than one count but fewer than ten. The J gene is TRBJ2-7, the V gene TRBV20-1, with D hard to call. V shed 6 bases and J shed 6 bases, with 15 bases lying between them. Looked up from germline, CDR1 is DFQATT and CDR2 is SNEGSKA (reference sequence). The length of the CDR3 is 12 residues. CDR3: CSAVQSFGEQYF. The DNA of the CDR3 is TGCAGTGCCGTACAGAGCTTCGGCGAGCAGTACTTC.

This rearrangement joins TRBV5-6 to TRBJ1-2; D is unclear. The CDR3 sequence is 11 residues long. V lost 2 bases and J 8 bases, leaving 7 bases between the germline ends. Germline CDR1 SGHDT, CDR2 YYEEEE. The CDR3 protein is CASSFRWGYTF. DNA for the CDR3: TGTGCCAGCAGCTTTCGCTGGGGCTACACCTTC.

The J gene is TRBJ2-1, the V gene TRBV15, with D possibly TRBD2 on 5 matching bases. Germline CDR1 LNHNV, CDR2 YYDKDF (reference sequence). V dropped 3 bases and J dropped 4 bases, with 7 bases sitting between them. This CDR3 comprises 13 residues. CDR3 loop: CATSSGLYNEQFF. CDR3 in DNA: TGTGCCACCAGCAGCGGACTGTACAATGAGCAGTTCTTC.

The chain links TRBV3-1 to TRBJ1-2; 7 positions match TRBD1. The CDR3 is made up of 15 amino acids. The germline V gene has CDR1 LGHDT and CDR2 YNNKEL (reference sequence). V shed 0 bases, J shed 0 bases, and the junction held 1 base outside the gene matches. The DNA of the CDR3 is TGTGCCAGCAGCCAAGATACAGGGGCTAACTATGGCTACACCTTC. Residues: CASSQDTGANYGYTF.

This rearrangement joins TRBV29-1 to TRBJ2-5; TRBD2 is a possible D gene (5 bases). This CDR3 is built from 11 residues. Germline-derived CDR1 and CDR2 are SQVTM and ANQGSEA. V gave up 4 bases and J gave up 4 bases, with 7 bases separating them. The CDR3 DNA follows: TGCAGCGTTGCTGAGGGAGAGACCCAGTACTTC. Amino acids: CSVAEGETQYF.

This clonotype has just a few counts. CDR3 bases: TGTGCCAGCAGCCGAACAGATATGAACACTGAAGCTTTCTTT. It specifies CASSRTDMNTEAFF. The genes are TRBV3-1 and TRBJ1-1, with D uncertain. Germline V gives CDR1 LGHDT, CDR2 YNNKEL (reference sequence). The germline V and J ends were trimmed by 4 bases and 0 bases, with 9 bases remaining between them. There are 14 residues in the CDR3.

The table lists this clonotype with many counts. The chain links TRBV10-2 to TRBJ1-1; no reliable D call. The CDR3 is 16 residues long. Per germline, CDR1 WSHSY and CDR2 SAAADI. With 7 bases removed from V and 1 base from J, the gap between germline ends came to 19 bases. This chain's CDR3 is CASTPGWPFRNTEAFF. CDR3 bases: TGCGCCAGCACCCCTGGGTGGCCTTTCAGGAACACTGAAGCTTTCTTT.

The table lists this clonotype with many counts. This rearrangement joins TRBV12-3 or TRBV12-4 to TRBJ2-1; either TRBD1 or TRBD2 may supply D (6 bases each). The CDR3 loop spans 17 amino acids. With 1 base removed from V and 5 bases from J, the gap between germline ends came to 18 bases. The DNA of the CDR3 is TGTGCCAGCAGTTTAGATCTCGGCCTAGGGGGGAACAATGAGCAGTTCTTC. This encodes CASSLDLGLGGNNEQFF.

This clonotype showed up just a few times. The rearrangement joins TRBV5-1 to TRBJ1-1; D not resolved. Germline V gene sequence: CDR1 SGHRS, CDR2 YFSETQ. This CDR3 region has 16 residues. Trimming took off 0 bases at V and 6 bases at J, with 18 bases between the two ends. CDR3 amino acids: CASSLDLAGTLSEAFF. The CDR3 nucleotides are TGCGCCAGCAGCTTGGACTTGGCAGGCACCCTCTCTGAAGCTTTCTTT. Drawing the rest from reference TRBV5-1 and TRBJ1-1, the complete variable domain is KAGVTQTPRYLIKTRGQQVTLSCSPISGHRSVSWYQQTPGQGLQFLFEYFSETQRNKGNFPGRFSGRQFSNSRSEMNVSTLELGDSALYLCASSLDLAGTLSEAFFGQGTRLTVV.

The chain's CDR3 is CASSPTVAWYEQYV. CDR3 sequence (DNA): TGTGCCAGCAGCCCGACAGTGGCTTGGTACGAGCAGTACGTC. This rearrangement joins TRBV6-1 to TRBJ2-7; TRBD1 is a possible D gene (5 bases). Trimming left V 6 bases short and J 4 bases short, with 16 bases between. The CDR3 is made up of 14 amino acids. Germline-derived CDR1 and CDR2 are MNHNS and SASEGT.